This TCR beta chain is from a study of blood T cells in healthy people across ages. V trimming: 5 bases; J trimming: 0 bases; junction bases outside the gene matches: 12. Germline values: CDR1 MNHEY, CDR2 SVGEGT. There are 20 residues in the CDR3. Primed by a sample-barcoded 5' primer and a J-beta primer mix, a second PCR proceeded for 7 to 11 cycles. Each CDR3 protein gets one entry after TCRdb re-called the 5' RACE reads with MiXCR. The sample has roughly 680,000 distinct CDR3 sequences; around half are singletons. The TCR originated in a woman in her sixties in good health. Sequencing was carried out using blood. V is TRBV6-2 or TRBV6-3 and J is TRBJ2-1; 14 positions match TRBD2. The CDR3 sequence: CASSNRTSGRKLSSYNEQFF. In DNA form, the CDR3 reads TGTGCCAGCAGTAATCGGACTAGCGGGAGGAAGCTAAGCTCCTACAATGAGCAGTTCTTC.